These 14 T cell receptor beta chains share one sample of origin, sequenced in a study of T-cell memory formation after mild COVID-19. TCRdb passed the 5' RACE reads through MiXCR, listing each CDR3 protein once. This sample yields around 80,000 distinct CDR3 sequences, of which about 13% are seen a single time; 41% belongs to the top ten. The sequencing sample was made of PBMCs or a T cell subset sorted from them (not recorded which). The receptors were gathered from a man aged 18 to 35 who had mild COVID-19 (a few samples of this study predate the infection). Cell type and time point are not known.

Here the CDR3 DNA reads TGTGCCAGCAGCCATTTAACCAGTGCCACTGAAGCTTTCTTT. It specifies CASSHLTSATEAFF. V is TRBV4-2 and J is TRBJ1-1; the D is unclear. The CDR3 totals 14 residues. Germline CDR1 is LGHNA and CDR2 is YNFKEQ. Deletions cut 3 bases from V and 4 bases from J, with 12 bases between.

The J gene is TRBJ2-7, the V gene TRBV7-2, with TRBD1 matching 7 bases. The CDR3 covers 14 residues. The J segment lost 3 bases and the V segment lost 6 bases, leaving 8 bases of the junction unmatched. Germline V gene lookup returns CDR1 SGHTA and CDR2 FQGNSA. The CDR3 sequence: CASRPTGISYEQYF. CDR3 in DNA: TGTGCCAGCAGACCGACAGGGATAAGCTACGAGCAGTACTTC. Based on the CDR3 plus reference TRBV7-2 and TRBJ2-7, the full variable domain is GAGVSQSPSNKVTEKGKDVELRCDPISGHTALYWYRQSLGQGLEFLIYFQGNSAPDKSGLPSDRFSAERTGGSVSTLTIQRTQQEDSAVYLCASRPTGISYEQYFGPGTRLTVT.

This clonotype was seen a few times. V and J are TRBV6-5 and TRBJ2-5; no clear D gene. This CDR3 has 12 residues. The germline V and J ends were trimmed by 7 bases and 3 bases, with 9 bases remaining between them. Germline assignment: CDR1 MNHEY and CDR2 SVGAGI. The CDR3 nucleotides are TGTGCCAGCATCCCTCCGGAAGAGACCCAGTACTTC. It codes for CASIPPEETQYF.

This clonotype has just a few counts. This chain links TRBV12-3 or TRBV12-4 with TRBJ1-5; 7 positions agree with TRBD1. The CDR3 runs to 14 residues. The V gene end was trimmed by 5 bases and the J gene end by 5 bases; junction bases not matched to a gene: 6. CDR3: CASSPKGADQPQHF. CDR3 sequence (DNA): TGTGCCAGCAGTCCTAAGGGGGCTGATCAGCCCCAGCATTTT.

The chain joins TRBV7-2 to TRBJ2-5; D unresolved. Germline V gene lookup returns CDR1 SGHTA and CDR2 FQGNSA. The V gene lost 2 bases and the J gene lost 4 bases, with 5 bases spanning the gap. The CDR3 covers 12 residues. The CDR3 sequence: CASSLIAETQYF. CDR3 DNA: TGTGCCAGCAGCTTAATCGCAGAGACCCAGTACTTC.

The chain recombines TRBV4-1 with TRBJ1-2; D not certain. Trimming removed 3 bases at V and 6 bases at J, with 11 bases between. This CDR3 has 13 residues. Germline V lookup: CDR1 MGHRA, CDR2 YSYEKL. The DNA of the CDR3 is TGCGCCAGCAGCCACGGGGTGTTGGATGGCTACACCTTC. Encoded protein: CASSHGVLDGYTF.

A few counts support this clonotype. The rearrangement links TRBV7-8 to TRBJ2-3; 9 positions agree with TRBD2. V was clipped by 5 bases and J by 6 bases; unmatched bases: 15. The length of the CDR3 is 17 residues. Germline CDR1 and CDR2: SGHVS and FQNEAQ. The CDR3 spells CASSPVGMRGGRDTQYF. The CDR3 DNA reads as TGTGCCAGCAGCCCCGTCGGGATGCGGGGGGGCCGCGATACGCAGTATTTT.

The CDR3 region is CASSQVTLAGGKHPTDTQYF. The CDR3 nucleotides are TGCGCCAGCAGCCAAGTGACTCTAGCGGGGGGGAAGCACCCCACAGATACGCAGTATTTT. The chain carries TRBV4-1 and TRBJ2-3; TRBD2 agrees at 12 bases. The trim removed 1 base at V and 2 bases at J, leaving 13 bases unmatched. CDR3 length equals 20 residues. The germline CDR1 and CDR2 sequences are MGHRA and YSYEKL.

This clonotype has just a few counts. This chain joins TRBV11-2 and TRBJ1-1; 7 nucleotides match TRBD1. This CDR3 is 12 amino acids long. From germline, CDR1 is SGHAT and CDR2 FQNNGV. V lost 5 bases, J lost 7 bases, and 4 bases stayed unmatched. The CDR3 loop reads CASSMTGLEAFF. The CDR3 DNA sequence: TGTGCCAGCAGCATGACAGGGCTTGAAGCTTTCTTT.

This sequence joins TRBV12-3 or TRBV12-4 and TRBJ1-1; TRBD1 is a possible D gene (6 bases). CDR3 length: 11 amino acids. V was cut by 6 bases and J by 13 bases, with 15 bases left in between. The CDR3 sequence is CASRFGTRVFF. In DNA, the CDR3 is TGTGCCAGCAGATTCGGGACAAGGGTTTTCTTT.

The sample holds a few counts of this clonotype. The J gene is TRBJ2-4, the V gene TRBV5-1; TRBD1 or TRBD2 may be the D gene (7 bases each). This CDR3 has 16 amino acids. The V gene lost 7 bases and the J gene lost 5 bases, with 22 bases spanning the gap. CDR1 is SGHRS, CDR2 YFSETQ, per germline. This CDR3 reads CASATQGGIRENIQYF. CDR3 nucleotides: TGCGCCAGCGCGACCCAGGGGGGGATAAGGGAAAACATTCAGTACTTC.

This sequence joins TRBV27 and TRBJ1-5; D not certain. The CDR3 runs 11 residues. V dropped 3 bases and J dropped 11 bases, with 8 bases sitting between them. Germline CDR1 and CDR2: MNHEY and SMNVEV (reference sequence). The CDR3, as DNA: TGTGCCAGCAGTTTTGGAGACACCCAGCATTTT. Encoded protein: CASSFGDTQHF.

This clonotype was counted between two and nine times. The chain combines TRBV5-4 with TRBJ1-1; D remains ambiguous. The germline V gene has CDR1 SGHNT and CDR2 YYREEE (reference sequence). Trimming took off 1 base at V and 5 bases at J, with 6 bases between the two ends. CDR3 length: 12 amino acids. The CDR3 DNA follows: TGTGCCAGCAGCTTGCCCGGGACTGAAGCTTTCTTT. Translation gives CASSLPGTEAFF.

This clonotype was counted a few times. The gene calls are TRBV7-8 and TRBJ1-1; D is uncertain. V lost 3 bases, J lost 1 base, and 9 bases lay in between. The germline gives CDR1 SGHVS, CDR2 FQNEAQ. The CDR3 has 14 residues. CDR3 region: CASSFSLKNTEAFF. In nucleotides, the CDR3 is TGTGCCAGCAGCTTTTCCCTCAAGAACACTGAAGCTTTCTTT.